This T cell receptor (beta chain) was captured in a study of Graves' ophthalmopathy and Graves' hyperthyroidism. Germline V gives CDR1 DFQATT, CDR2 SNEGSKA (reference sequence). V lost 3 bases, J lost 2 bases, and 6 bases stayed unmatched. The CDR3 runs 15 residues. As the template, RNA transcripts were used to amplify TCR beta CDR3 regions. Investigators did first-round RT-PCR with HTBI primers, then second-round multiplex PCR. TCRdb re-derived calls from the multiplex PCR reads in MiXCR, one entry per CDR3 protein. The table records some 360,000 distinct CDR3 sequences, approximately 18% of them present only once.

The chain joins TRBV20-1 to TRBJ2-7, with 11 bases lining up with TRBD2. Specimen: peripheral blood. The receptor comes from an adult woman with stable Graves' hyperthyroidism. The CDR3 bases are TGCAGTGCTAGCGAGGGACTAGCGGCTGCCTACGAGCAGTACTTC. The encoded protein is CSASEGLAAAYEQYF.